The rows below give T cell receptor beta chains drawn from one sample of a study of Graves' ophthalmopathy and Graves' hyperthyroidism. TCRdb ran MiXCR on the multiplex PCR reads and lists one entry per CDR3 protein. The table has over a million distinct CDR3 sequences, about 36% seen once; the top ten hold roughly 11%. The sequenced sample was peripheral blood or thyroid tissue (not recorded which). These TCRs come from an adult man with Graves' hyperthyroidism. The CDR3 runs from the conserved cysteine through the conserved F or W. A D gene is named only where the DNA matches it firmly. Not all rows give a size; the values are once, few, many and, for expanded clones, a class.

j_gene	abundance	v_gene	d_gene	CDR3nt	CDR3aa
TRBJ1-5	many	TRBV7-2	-	TGTGCCAGCAGCTTAGTTATCGCCAGCAATCATCAGCCCCAGCATTTT	CASSLVIASNHQPQHF
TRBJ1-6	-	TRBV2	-	TGTGCCAGCAGTTACGGCCCGGGGGCCGATAATTCACCCCTCCACTTT	CASSYGPGADNSPLHF
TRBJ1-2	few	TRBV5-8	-	TGTGCCAGCAGCTTGCCCGGGGGCGCTAACTATGGCTACACCTTC	CASSLPGGANYGYTF
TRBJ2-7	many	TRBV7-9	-	TGTGCCAGCAGCTTAGTCTGGCAGGAGCAGTACTTC	CASSLVWQEQYF
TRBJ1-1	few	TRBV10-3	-	TGTGCCACCAGTGATTGGGGCGACACCGAAGCTTTCTTT	CATSDWGDTEAFF
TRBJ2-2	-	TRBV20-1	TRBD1	TGCAGTGCTAGATACAGGGGGCGCGGCACCGGGGAGCTGTTTTTT	CSARYRGRGTGELFF
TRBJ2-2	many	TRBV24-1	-	TGTGCCACCAGTGATGGCCTTGGACAGTTCATGAACACCGGGGAGCTGTTTTTT	CATSDGLGQFMNTGELFF
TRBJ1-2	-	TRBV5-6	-	TGTGCCAGCAGCTTGGACCTATTGAGCGTGCGAGGCTACACCTTC	CASSLDLLSVRGYTF
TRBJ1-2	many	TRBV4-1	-	TGCGCCAGCAGCCAAGATCGGGGTAGTCTTAGTGGCTACACCTTC	CASSQDRGSLSGYTF
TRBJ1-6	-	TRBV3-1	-	TGTGCCAGCAGCCAAGACGGAAAACGGCCCCTCCACTTT	CASSQDGKRPLHF
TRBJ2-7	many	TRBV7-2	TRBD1	TGTGCCAGCAGCTTAGCTTGGACAGGGGAGCAGTACTTC	CASSLAWTGEQYF
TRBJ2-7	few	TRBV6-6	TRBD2	TGTGCCAGCGGGGGGGACGGCAGCTCCTACGAGCAGTACTTC	CASGGDGSSYEQYF
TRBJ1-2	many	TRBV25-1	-	TGTGCCAGCAGCGACGTTGTTTTCGGCTACACCTTC	CASSDVVFGYTF
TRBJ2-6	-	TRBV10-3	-	TGTGCCATCAGTGAAGTGCAGGGCGTGCTGACTTTC	CAISEVQGVLTF
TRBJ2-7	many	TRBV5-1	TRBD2	TGCGCCAGCAGCTGGGGACTAGCGGACTACGAGCAGTACTTC	CASSWGLADYEQYF
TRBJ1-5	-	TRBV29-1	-	TGCAGCGTTAGGCTAATGACGGGCCCGGGGCAGCCCCAGCATTTT	CSVRLMTGPGQPQHF
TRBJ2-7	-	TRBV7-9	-	TGTGCCAGCAGTCCTGACAGTGCCCCCTACGAGCAGTACTTC	CASSPDSAPYEQYF
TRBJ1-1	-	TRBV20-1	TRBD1	TGCAGTGCTAGGGGGGGACAGGGACTTATTGAAGCTTTCTTT	CSARGGQGLIEAFF
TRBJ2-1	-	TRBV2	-	TGTGCCAGCAGTGCTCGGGATGAGCAGTTCTTC	CASSARDEQFF
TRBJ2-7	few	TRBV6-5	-	TGTGCCAGCAGTTACCCCAACCCGCCCTACGAGCAGTACTTC	CASSYPNPPYEQYF
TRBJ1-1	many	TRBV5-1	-	TGCGCCAGCAGCTTGGGGGTGGACACTGAAGCTTTCTTT	CASSLGVDTEAFF
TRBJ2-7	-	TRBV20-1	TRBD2	TGCAGTGCTAGCGGGAGGCGGGACGAGCAGTACTTC	CSASGRRDEQYF
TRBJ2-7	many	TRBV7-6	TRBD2	TGTGCCAGCAGCTTATCGCTAGCGGGGGGGCAGCGCGAGCAGTACTTC	CASSLSLAGGQREQYF
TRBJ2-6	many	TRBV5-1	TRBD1	TGCGCCATAGGGACAGGGGAGAGTGGGGCCAACGTCCTGACTTTC	CAIGTGESGANVLTF
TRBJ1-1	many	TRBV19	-	TGTGCCAGTAGTATAGGGTCGCCTAGGATCACTGAAGCTTTCTTT	CASSIGSPRITEAFF
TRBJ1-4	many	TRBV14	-	TGTGCCAGCAGCCCAGGCTATGGACAGACGCGCTCTAATGAAAAACTGTTTTTT	CASSPGYGQTRSNEKLFF
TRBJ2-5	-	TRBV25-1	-	TGTGCCAGCGTCTCTAGCGCCGAAGAGACCCAGTACTTC	CASVSSAEETQYF
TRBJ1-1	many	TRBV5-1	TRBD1	TGCGCCAGCAGAAACAGGGGGAAGGAGGGTGAAGCTTTCTTT	CASRNRGKEGEAFF
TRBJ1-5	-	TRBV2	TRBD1	TGTGCCAGCAGCCCCGGGACAGGGGATCTTCAGCCCCAGCATTTT	CASSPGTGDLQPQHF
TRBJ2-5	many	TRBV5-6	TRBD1	TGTGCCAGCAGCTTGGCCCAGGGGGCGGGCAAAGAGACCCAGTACTTC	CASSLAQGAGKETQYF
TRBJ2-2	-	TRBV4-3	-	TGCGCCAGCAGCCAAAACCCTGGGACGGCGAACACCGGGGAGCTGTTTTTT	CASSQNPGTANTGELFF